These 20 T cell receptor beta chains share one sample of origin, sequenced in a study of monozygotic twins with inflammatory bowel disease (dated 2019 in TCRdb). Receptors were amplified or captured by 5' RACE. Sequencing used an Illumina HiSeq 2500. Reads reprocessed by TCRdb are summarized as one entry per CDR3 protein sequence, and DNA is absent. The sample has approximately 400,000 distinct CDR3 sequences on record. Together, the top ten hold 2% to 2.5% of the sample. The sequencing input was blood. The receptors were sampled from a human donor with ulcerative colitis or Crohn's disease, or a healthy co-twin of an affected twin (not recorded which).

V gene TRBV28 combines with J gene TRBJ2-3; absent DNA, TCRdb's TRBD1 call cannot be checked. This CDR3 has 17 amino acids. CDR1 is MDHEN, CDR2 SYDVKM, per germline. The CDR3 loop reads CASSLFQGRNGTDTQYF.

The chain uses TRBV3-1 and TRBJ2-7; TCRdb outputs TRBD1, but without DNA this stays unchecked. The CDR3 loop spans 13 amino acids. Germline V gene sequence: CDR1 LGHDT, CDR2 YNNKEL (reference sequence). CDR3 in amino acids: CASSQQGNYEQYF.

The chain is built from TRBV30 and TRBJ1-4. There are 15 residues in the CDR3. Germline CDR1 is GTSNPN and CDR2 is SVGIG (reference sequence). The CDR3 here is CAWSVTQATNEKLFF. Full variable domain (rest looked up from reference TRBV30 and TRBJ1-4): SQTIHQWPATLVQPVGSPLSLECTVEGTSNPNLYWYRQAAGRGLQLLFYSVGIGQISSEVPQNLSASRPQDRQFILSSKKLLLSDSGFYLCAWSVTQATNEKLFFGSGTQLSVL.

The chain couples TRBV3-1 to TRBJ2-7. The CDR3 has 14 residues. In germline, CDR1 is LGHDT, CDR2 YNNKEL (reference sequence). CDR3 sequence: CASSSHHKDYEQYF.

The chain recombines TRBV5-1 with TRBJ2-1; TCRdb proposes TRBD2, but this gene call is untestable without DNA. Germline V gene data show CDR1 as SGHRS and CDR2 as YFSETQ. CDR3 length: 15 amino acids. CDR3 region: CASSLLAGPYNEQFF.

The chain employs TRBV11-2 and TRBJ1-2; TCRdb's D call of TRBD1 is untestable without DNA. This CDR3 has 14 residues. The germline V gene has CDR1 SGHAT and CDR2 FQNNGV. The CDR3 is CASSLNAGDYGYTF. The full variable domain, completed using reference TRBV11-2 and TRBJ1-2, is EAGVAQSPRYKIIEKRQSVAFWCNPISGHATLYWYQQILGQGPKLLIQFQNNGVVDDSQLPKDRFSAERLKGVDSTLKIQPAKLEDSAVYLCASSLNAGDYGYTFGSGTRLTVV.

CDR3: CATSRDPVNEQFF. The chain couples TRBV15 to TRBJ2-1. CDR1 is LNHNV and CDR2 is YYDKDF in the germline V gene (reference sequence). The CDR3 is 13 amino acids.

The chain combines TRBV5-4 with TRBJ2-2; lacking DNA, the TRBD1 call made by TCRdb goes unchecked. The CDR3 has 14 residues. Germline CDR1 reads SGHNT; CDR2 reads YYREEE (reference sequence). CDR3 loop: CASSRATGAGELFF.

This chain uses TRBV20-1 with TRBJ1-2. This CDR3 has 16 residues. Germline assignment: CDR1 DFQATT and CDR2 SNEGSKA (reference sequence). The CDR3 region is CSARDRSARATYGYTF.

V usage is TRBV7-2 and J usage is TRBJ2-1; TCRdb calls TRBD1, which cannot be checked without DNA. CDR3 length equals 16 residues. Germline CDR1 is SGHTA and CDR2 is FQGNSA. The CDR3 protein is CASTPAGLSSYNEQFF.

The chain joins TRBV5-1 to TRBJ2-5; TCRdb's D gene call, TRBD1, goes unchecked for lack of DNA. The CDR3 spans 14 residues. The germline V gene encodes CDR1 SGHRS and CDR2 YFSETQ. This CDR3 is CASSRDGLLETQYF.

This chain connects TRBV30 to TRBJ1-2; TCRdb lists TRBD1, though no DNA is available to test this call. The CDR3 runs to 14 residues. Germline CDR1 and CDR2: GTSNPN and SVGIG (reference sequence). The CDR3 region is CAWSRDRGFWGYTF.

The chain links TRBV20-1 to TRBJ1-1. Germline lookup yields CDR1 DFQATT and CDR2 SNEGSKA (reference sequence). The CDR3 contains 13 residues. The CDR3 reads CSARVLIKPEAFF.

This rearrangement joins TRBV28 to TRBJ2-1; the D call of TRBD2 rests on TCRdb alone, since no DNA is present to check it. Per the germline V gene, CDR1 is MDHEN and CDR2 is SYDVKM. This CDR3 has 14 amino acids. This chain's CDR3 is CASKGGTSYNEQFF.

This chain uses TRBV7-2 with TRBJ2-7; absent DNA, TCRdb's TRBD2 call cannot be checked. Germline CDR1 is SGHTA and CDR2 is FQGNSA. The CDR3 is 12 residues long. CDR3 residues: CASSLDGLEQYF. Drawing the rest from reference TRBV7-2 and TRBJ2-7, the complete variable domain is GAGVSQSPSNKVTEKGKDVELRCDPISGHTALYWYRQSLGQGLEFLIYFQGNSAPDKSGLPSDRFSAERTGGSVSTLTIQRTQQEDSAVYLCASSLDGLEQYFGPGTRLTVT.

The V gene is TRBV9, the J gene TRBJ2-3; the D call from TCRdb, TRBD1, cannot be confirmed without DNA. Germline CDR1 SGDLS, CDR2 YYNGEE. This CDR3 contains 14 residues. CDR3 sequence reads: CASSVKGGTDTQYF.

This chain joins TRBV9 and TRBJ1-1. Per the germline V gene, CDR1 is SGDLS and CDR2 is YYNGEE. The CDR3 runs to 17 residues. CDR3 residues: CASSVEAGGPTNTEAFF.

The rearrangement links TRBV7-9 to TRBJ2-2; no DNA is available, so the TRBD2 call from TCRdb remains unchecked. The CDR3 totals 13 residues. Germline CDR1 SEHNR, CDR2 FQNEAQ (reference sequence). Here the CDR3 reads CASSPPLAGELFF. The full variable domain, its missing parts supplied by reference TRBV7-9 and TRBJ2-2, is DTGVSQNPRHKITKRGQNVTFRCDPISEHNRLYWYRQTLGQGPEFLTYFQNEAQLEKSRLLSDRFSAERPKGSFSTLEIQRTEQGDSAMYLCASSPPLAGELFFGEGSRLTVL.

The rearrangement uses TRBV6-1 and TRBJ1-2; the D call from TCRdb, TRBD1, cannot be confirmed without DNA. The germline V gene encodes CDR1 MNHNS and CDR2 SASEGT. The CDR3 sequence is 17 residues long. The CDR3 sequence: CATVYNANDRAGYGYTF.

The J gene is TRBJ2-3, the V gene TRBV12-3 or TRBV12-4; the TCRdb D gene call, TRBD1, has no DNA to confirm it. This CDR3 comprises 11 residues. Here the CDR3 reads CASSRRGTQYF.